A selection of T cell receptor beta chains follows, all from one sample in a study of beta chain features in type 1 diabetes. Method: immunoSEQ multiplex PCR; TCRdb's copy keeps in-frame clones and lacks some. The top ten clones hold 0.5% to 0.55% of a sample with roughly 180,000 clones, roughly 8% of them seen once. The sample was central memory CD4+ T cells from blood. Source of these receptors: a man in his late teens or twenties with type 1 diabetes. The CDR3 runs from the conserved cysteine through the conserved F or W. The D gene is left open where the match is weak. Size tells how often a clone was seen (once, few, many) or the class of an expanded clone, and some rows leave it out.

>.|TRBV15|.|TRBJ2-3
TGTGCCACCAGCACAGAGGGTAAAGCGGATACGCAGTATTTT
CATSTEGKADTQYF
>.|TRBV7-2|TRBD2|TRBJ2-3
TGTGCCAGCAGCTTGCTAGCGGGTAGCACAGATACGCAGTATTTT
CASSLLAGSTDTQYF
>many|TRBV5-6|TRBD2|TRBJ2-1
TGTGCCAGCAGCTTGGATGTCTTGGGACTAGGTACTTACAATGAGCAGTTCTTC
CASSLDVLGLGTYNEQFF
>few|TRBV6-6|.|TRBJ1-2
TGTGCCAGCAGTTTTAGTGACTATGGCTACACCTTC
CASSFSDYGYTF
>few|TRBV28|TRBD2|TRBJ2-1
TGTGCCAGCAGCCCATGGGGACTAGCGGGAGGGTCTATCAATGAGCAGTTCTTC
CASSPWGLAGGSINEQFF
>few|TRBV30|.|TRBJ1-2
TGTGCCTGGAGTGTTAGTGCTGGCTACACCTTC
CAWSVSAGYTF
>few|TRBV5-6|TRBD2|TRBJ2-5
TGTGCCAGCAGCTTAGGACTAGCGGGGGGAAAGACCCAGTACTTC
CASSLGLAGGKTQYF
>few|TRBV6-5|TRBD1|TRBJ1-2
TGTGCCAGCAGTTCGAGGGGGCGCGGTTGGATCGAGGGCTACACCTTC
CASSSRGRGWIEGYTF
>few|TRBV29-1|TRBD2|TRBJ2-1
TGCAGCGTTGTTGCCAGCGGGGTATACAATGAGCAGTTCTTC
CSVVASGVYNEQFF
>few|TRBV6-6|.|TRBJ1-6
TGTGCCAGCAGTTACTCATGGACGGAGGGAGCCCTCCACTTT
CASSYSWTEGALHF
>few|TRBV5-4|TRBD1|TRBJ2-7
TGTGCCAGCAGCCAAGGGGACAGGGCGCCCAACGAGCAGTACTTC
CASSQGDRAPNEQYF
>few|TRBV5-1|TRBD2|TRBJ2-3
TGCGCCAGCAGCTTGGTGCGGGGGTTTGCAGATACGCAGTATTTT
CASSLVRGFADTQYF
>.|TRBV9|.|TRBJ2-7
TGTGCCAGCAGCGTAGAAACAGGGACCCCTAGGGAGCAGTACTTC
CASSVETGTPREQYF
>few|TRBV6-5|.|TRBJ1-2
TGTGCCAGCAGTCACTCGGTACAGAGTAACTATGGCTACACCTTC
CASSHSVQSNYGYTF
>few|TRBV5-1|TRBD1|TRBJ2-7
TGCGCCAGCAGCTTAGGGACAGTCTACGAGCAGTACTTC
CASSLGTVYEQYF
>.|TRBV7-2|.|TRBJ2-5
TGTGCCAGCAGCTCCGATTGGGCTGAGGAGACCCAGTACTTC
CASSSDWAEETQYF
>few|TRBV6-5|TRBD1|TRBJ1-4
TGTGCCAGCAGTCCAGGGGGGCTCCTTGGGGAAAAACTGTTTTTT
CASSPGGLLGEKLFF
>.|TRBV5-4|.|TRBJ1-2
TGCGCCAGCAGCCCAGTGAACAAAGATTATGGCTACACCTTC
CASSPVNKDYGYTF
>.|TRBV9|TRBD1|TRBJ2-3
TGTGCCAGCAGCGTAGAGGCAGGGGGCGCAGATACGCAGTATTTT
CASSVEAGGADTQYF
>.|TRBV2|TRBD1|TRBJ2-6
TGTGCCAGCAGCCCGGGACAGGGGGACGACGTCCTGACTTTC
CASSPGQGDDVLTF
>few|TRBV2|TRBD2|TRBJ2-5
TGTGCCAGCAGGGAGAGCGGGGCAGAGACCCAGTACTTC
CASRESGAETQYF
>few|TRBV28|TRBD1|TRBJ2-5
TGTGCCAGCAGTTCCGCAGGGGGCGAGTTCTTGGAGACCCAGTACTTC
CASSSAGGEFLETQYF
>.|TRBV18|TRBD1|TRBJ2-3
TGTGCCAGCTCACCATGGGACAGGGGCTCCACAGATACGCAGTATTTT
CASSPWDRGSTDTQYF
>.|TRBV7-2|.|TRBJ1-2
TGTGCCAGCAGCTTGAGGACAGACTACACCTTC
CASSLRTDYTF
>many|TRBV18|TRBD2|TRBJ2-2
TGTGCCAGCTCACCAAGGACTAGCGGGAAGACCGGGGAGCTGTTTTTT
CASSPRTSGKTGELFF
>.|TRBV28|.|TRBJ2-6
TGTGCCAGCAGTTGGGGGGGGCTATCTGGGGCCAACGTCCTGACTTTC
CASSWGGLSGANVLTF